The clone carrying this T cell receptor beta chain was counted many times. The target antigen is unknown. This sample is part of a study of T-cell reconstitution after alpha-beta-depleted transplantation in children. Points from the study as a whole: At the one-year point after transplant, T-cell counts and TCRbeta diversity were found to come mostly from T cells that had been newly produced. Elevated TCRbeta diversity at day 60 was traced, in some patients, to surviving recipient T cells and thymic progenitors. Several hundred rapidly expanded clones from non-depleted graft cells reportedly supplied alpha-beta T cells about two months post-transplant.

As it was prepared, the TCRbeta library received unique molecular identifiers. TCRdb reprocessed the PCR reads with MiXCR, giving one entry per CDR3 protein. In the table there are 95,000 to 120,000 distinct CDR3 sequences, approximately 6.4% of which are singletons. Per germline, CDR1 MDHEN and CDR2 SYDVKM. The CDR3 sequence is 18 residues long. With V trimmed by 6 bases and J by 4 bases, 17 bases remained unmatched. The TCR was taken from a male patient between 2 and 15 years old who had a stem cell transplant for acute lymphoblastic leukemia, so the T cells may come from the graft donor. Source: PBMCs, mostly from graft donor cells, taken 360 days after TCRalphabeta/CD19-depleted stem cell transplant. The rearrangement links TRBV28 to TRBJ2-7; 11 bases match TRBD2. The CDR3 DNA follows: TGTGCCAGCAGCCCAGGGCTAGCGGGAGGAACGATCCCTTACGAGCAGTACTTC. Its translation is CASSPGLAGGTIPYEQYF.